What follows is one T cell receptor (beta chain) and its context. This entry comes from a study of blood T cell repertoires in COVID-19. Profiling relied on immunoSEQ multiplex PCR, and the TCRdb table lists in-frame clones only, not all of them. The sample lists fewer than 90,000 clones; more than 75% were seen once. Trimming at V came to 5 bases and at J to 4 bases, leaving 5 bases not matched to a gene. The CDR3 is made up of 14 amino acids. In germline, CDR1 is SGHTA, CDR2 FQGTGA. The chain carries TRBV7-3 and TRBJ2-7, with 10 bases matching TRBD2. Material: peripheral blood. The sequence came from a human donor in a cohort sampled during active COVID-19. CDR3 DNA sequence: TGTGCCAGCAGCCCCGGGACTAGCGTTTACGAGCAGTACTTC. Amino acid sequence: CASSPGTSVYEQYF.